One sample yielded the 14 T cell receptor beta chains listed below, sequenced in a study of blood T cell repertoires in COVID-19. The assay was immunoSEQ multiplex PCR, and TCRdb's table has in-frame clones only and misses some. This sample has some 230,000 clones, with around 86% found just once. Sequences were obtained from peripheral blood. The receptor source for this set is a man under 40 who had recovered from COVID-19.

This clone showed up just once. The chain links TRBV7-9 to TRBJ2-5; D is perhaps TRBD2 (6 bases). The germline V gene encodes CDR1 SEHNR and CDR2 FQNEAQ (reference sequence). The V end was cut by 5 bases, the J end by 4 bases, with 17 bases between. This CDR3 has 15 residues. CDR3 amino acids: CASSHRLGNIETQYF. The CDR3 DNA follows: TGTGCCAGCAGCCACCGACTAGGAAACATAGAGACCCAGTACTTC.

This sequence joins TRBV11-3 and TRBJ2-1, with 8 nucleotides matching TRBD2. V gave up 2 bases and J gave up 4 bases; unmatched junction bases: 4. This CDR3 comprises 15 residues. From germline, CDR1 is SGHNT and CDR2 YENEEA. CDR3 in DNA: TGTGCCAGCAGCTTACGGGGGGGGCCGTACAATGAGCAGTTCTTC. The encoded protein is CASSLRGGPYNEQFF.

V and J are TRBV24-1 and TRBJ2-3; 10 nucleotides agree with TRBD1. The V gene end was trimmed by 9 bases and the J gene end by 6 bases; junction bases not matched to a gene: 11. The CDR3 sequence is 15 residues long. The germline V gene has CDR1 KGHDR and CDR2 SFDVKD. CDR3 DNA: TGTGCCACCGCCGCCGGGACAGGGGTCAGGGATACGCAGTATTTT. Its protein is CATAAGTGVRDTQYF.

This chain joins TRBV10-3 and TRBJ2-7; D gene uncertain. Trimming took off 3 bases at V and 0 bases at J, with 12 bases between the two ends. There are 15 residues in the CDR3. Germline values: CDR1 ENHRY, CDR2 SYGVKD. The CDR3 reads CAISEYQTTSYEQYF. As DNA, the CDR3 is TGTGCCATCAGTGAATACCAAACAACCTCCTACGAGCAGTACTTC.

This chain links TRBV3-1 (or the pseudogene TRBV3-2) with TRBJ1-6; D is undetermined. CDR3 length: 13 residues. Deletions cut 4 bases from V and 7 bases from J, with 8 bases between. In germline, CDR1 is LGHDT, CDR2 YNNKEL (reference sequence). The CDR3 region is CASSLSENSPLHF. DNA of the CDR3: TGTGCCAGCAGCCTAAGCGAAAATTCACCCCTCCACTTT.

CDR3 region: CASSKEGGRSYNEQFF. As DNA, the CDR3 is TGTGCCAGCAGCAAGGAAGGGGGCAGGTCCTACAATGAGCAGTTCTTC. The chain combines TRBV5-4 with TRBJ2-1; 7 bases are a match to TRBD1. The CDR3 has 16 amino acids. Germline lookup yields CDR1 SGHNT and CDR2 YYREEE (reference sequence). The V gene end was trimmed by 4 bases and the J gene end by 1 base; junction bases not matched to a gene: 8. The variable domain in full, with the rest retrieved from reference TRBV5-4 and TRBJ2-1, is ETGVTQSPTHLIKTRGQQVTLRCSSQSGHNTVSWYQQALGQGPQFIFQYYREEENGRGNFPPRFSGLQFPNYSSELNVNALELDDSALYLCASSKEGGRSYNEQFFGPGTRLTVL.

The chain is built from TRBV6-5 and TRBJ1-1; D not resolved. Germline CDR1 is MNHEY and CDR2 is SVGAGI. This CDR3 contains 14 residues. The ends were cut back, 0 bases at V and 1 base at J, with 6 bases in the middle. CDR3 sequence reads: CASSYSSPNTEAFF. In nucleotides, the CDR3 is TGTGCCAGCAGTTACTCGAGCCCGAACACTGAAGCTTTCTTT.

Only a few counts were recorded for this clone. The chain uses TRBV15 and TRBJ2-3; 13 nucleotides align to TRBD2. V gave up 6 bases and J gave up 14 bases; unmatched junction bases: 11. The CDR3 length is 14 residues. CDR1 is LNHNV and CDR2 is YYDKDF in the germline V gene (reference sequence). The CDR3 reads CATRSGLAGAPGYF. The CDR3 nucleotides are TGTGCCACCAGATCTGGACTAGCGGGGGCCCCCGGGTATTTT.

V is TRBV24-1 and J is TRBJ2-3; tentatively, D is TRBD1 (5 bases). V shed 3 bases and J shed 3 bases, with 12 bases lying between them. The CDR3 runs to 15 residues. Looked up from germline, CDR1 is KGHDR and CDR2 is SFDVKD. CDR3 nucleotide sequence: TGTGCCACCAGTGATGCAGGGTCAGGAACAGATACGCAGTATTTT. Its translation: CATSDAGSGTDTQYF.

The CDR3 bases are TGTGCCAGCAGCTTCAGGCGACAGGGGGCCAGTGGCTACACCTTC. It codes for CASSFRRQGASGYTF. The chain employs TRBV5-5 and TRBJ1-2; 10 bases map to TRBD1. This CDR3 has 15 residues. Germline lookup yields CDR1 SGHKS and CDR2 YYEKEE (reference sequence). Trimming removed 2 bases from V and 7 bases from J; junction bases left unmatched: 8.

This sequence joins TRBV5-3 and TRBJ2-7, with TRBD1 matching 7 bases. TRBV5-3 is filed as an ORF, its function uncertain. This CDR3 region has 14 residues. Losses at the gene ends were 2 bases for V and 2 bases for J; bases not matched to a gene: 4. The CDR3 spells CARSLQGSTYEQYF. In nucleotides, the CDR3 is TGTGCCAGAAGCTTACAGGGGTCCACCTACGAGCAGTACTTC.

The chain couples TRBV14 to TRBJ2-7, with TRBD1 matching 7 bases. V lost 0 bases, J lost 4 bases, and 9 bases stayed unmatched. The CDR3 sequence is 16 residues long. Germline CDR1 SGHDN, CDR2 FVKESK. CDR3 loop: CASSQDLADREYEQYF. The CDR3 coding sequence is TGTGCCAGCAGCCAAGATCTTGCAGACAGGGAGTACGAGCAGTACTTC.

The chain couples TRBV4-2 to TRBJ2-5; 7 nucleotides line up with TRBD1. Germline V gene lookup returns CDR1 LGHNA and CDR2 YNFKEQ. The V and J ends lost 4 bases and 5 bases, in that order; junction bases with no gene match: 13. The CDR3 runs 16 residues. The CDR3 DNA follows: TGTGCCAGCAGCCGTGTACTAGGGGGCGAAATTGAGACCCAGTACTTC. Translation: CASSRVLGGEIETQYF.

The genes are TRBV5-6 and TRBJ1-1, with 7 bases lining up with TRBD1. The germline gives CDR1 SGHDT, CDR2 YYEEEE. The CDR3 totals 13 residues. The trim removed 4 bases at V and 5 bases at J, leaving 5 bases unmatched. CDR3 in DNA: TGTGCCAGCAGCGACGACAGGGTTACTGAAGCTTTCTTT. It is translated as CASSDDRVTEAFF.